This entry lists 30 T cell receptor beta chains sequenced from one sample in a study of beta chain features in type 1 diabetes. Study-level findings and limits: Moderate but significant shortening of TCRB CDR3s was recorded in all four CD4+ subsets from Type 1 diabetes patients.

No antigen has been identified for these receptors. The study reverse transcribed the entire isolated RNA, so it sequenced expressed TCRB transcripts. Sequenced by immunoSEQ multiplex PCR; TCRdb stores in-frame clones only, minus some. The sample lists hundreds of thousands of clones; around 15% were seen once. The sample consisted of naive CD4+ T cells from blood. Receptors were obtained from a young man with type 1 diabetes.

The table lists this clone with a few counts. The V gene is TRBV29-1, the J gene TRBJ1-5; TRBD1 might be the D (6 bases). Germline V gives CDR1 SQVTM, CDR2 ANQGSEA. CDR3 length: 14 residues. Trimming shortened V by 4 bases and J by 1 base, and 11 bases separated the two germline ends. Written as DNA, the CDR3 is TGCAGCGTTGTAACAGGGATGAGCAATCAGCCCCAGCATTTT. Protein: CSVVTGMSNQPQHF.

This rearrangement joins TRBV6-4 to TRBJ1-1; possible D gene TRBD1, 5 bases. The germline gives CDR1 MRHNA, CDR2 SNTAGT. This CDR3 has 15 residues. Trimming pared 0 bases from V and 1 base from J, leaving 9 bases between. The DNA of the CDR3 is TGTGCCAGCAGTGACTCGATTAGGGGGAACACTGAAGCTTTCTTT. As protein: CASSDSIRGNTEAFF.

This chain connects TRBV7-8 to TRBJ2-5; unclear D gene. Germline values: CDR1 SGHVS, CDR2 FQNEAQ. The germline V and J ends were trimmed by 1 base and 5 bases, with 5 bases remaining between them. This CDR3 comprises 12 residues. In nucleotides, the CDR3 is TGTGCCAGCAGCTTAGGATTGGAGACCCAGTACTTC. Protein sequence: CASSLGLETQYF.

This chain joins TRBV5-6 and TRBJ2-7; D not certain. Germline CDR1 SGHDT, CDR2 YYEEEE. The CDR3 is 13 residues long. V was shortened by 0 bases and J by 5 bases, with 9 bases between the two germline ends. The CDR3 loop reads CASSLDGRHEQYF. DNA for the CDR3: TGTGCCAGCAGCTTGGACGGCCGTCACGAGCAGTACTTC.

The chain is built from TRBV2 and TRBJ2-7; D might be TRBD1 or TRBD2, each matching 5 bases. Germline V gene sequence: CDR1 SNHLY, CDR2 FYNNEI. This CDR3 region has 13 residues. With 7 bases removed from V and 8 bases from J, the gap between germline ends came to 18 bases. CDR3 amino acids: CASTPASGSKQYF. DNA for the CDR3: TGTGCCAGCACCCCCGCCTCAGGGAGTAAGCAGTACTTC. The full variable domain, in which reference TRBV2 and TRBJ2-7 provide the parts outside the CDR3, is EPEVTQTPSHQVTQMGQEVILRCVPISNHLYFYWYRQILGQKVEFLVSFYNNEISEKSEIFDDQFSVERPDGSNFTLKIRSTKLEDSAMYFCASTPASGSKQYFGPGTRLTVT.

The chain joins TRBV28 to TRBJ1-2; D call uncertain. There are 13 residues in the CDR3. V was pared by 6 bases and J by 3 bases, with 11 bases between. Germline V gene data show CDR1 as MDHEN and CDR2 as SYDVKM. CDR3 residues: CASRDGIHYGYTF. The CDR3 DNA reads as TGTGCCAGCAGGGACGGTATTCACTATGGCTACACCTTC.

V and J are TRBV27 and TRBJ2-7; the match to TRBD1 covers 9 bases. Germline V gene data show CDR1 as MNHEY and CDR2 as SMNVEV (reference sequence). The CDR3 length is 17 residues. J lost 0 bases, V lost 4 bases, and 10 bases had no gene match. CDR3 sequence: CASSYETPGQGSYEQYF. CDR3 bases: TGTGCCAGCAGTTATGAGACTCCGGGACAGGGCTCCTACGAGCAGTACTTC.

The V gene is TRBV13, the J gene TRBJ2-5; D is undetermined. With 1 base removed from V and 1 base from J, the gap between germline ends came to 1 base. The CDR3 extends over 12 amino acids. The germline V gene encodes CDR1 PRHDT and CDR2 FYEKMQ (reference sequence). The CDR3, as DNA: TGTGCCAGCAGCTTAGCCCAAGAGACCCAGTACTTC. Translation: CASSLAQETQYF.

This clone was observed a few times. This rearrangement joins TRBV5-1 to TRBJ2-1, with D possibly being TRBD2 (5 bases). Germline CDR1 SGHRS, CDR2 YFSETQ. Trimming took 1 base from V and 5 from J, leaving 7 bases between them. The CDR3 totals 13 residues. CDR3 nucleotides: TGCGCCAGCAGCTTGTTAGCGAACAATGAGCAGTTCTTC. It codes for CASSLLANNEQFF.

This clone was counted between two and nine times. V is TRBV20-1 and J is TRBJ1-2; unclear D gene. The CDR3 sequence is 11 residues long. CDR1 and CDR2 from the germline V gene are DFQATT and SNEGSKA (reference sequence). The CDR3 reads CSAAPGYGYTF. CDR3 nucleotides: TGCAGCGCAGCGCCAGGCTATGGCTACACCTTC.

Only a few counts were recorded for this clone. The chain has TRBV2 and TRBJ2-5; D perhaps matches TRBD1 (6 bases). Trimming shortened V by 5 bases and J by 2 bases, and 9 bases separated the two germline ends. The CDR3 sequence is 13 residues long. Germline V CDR1 and CDR2: SNHLY, FYNNEI. The CDR3 DNA follows: TGTGCCAGCAGTACAGGGTGGCAAGAGACCCAGTACTTC. It translates to CASSTGWQETQYF. The full variable domain, in which reference TRBV2 and TRBJ2-5 provide the parts outside the CDR3, is EPEVTQTPSHQVTQMGQEVILRCVPISNHLYFYWYRQILGQKVEFLVSFYNNEISEKSEIFDDQFSVERPDGSNFTLKIRSTKLEDSAMYFCASSTGWQETQYFGPGTRLLVL.

The CDR3 DNA follows: TGTGCCAGCAGTTTCCAGGGGGAGGTATACAATGAGCAGTTCTTC. It specifies CASSFQGEVYNEQFF. The rearrangement joins TRBV6-1 to TRBJ2-1; possibly TRBD1 for D (7 bases). Germline CDR1 reads MNHNS; CDR2 reads SASEGT. CDR3 length equals 15 residues. Trimming pared 5 bases from V and 4 bases from J, leaving 15 bases between.

The table lists this clone with a few counts. The genes are TRBV6-5 and TRBJ1-5, with D perhaps TRBD1 (6 bases). CDR3 length: 16 residues. In germline, CDR1 is MNHEY, CDR2 SVGAGI. The V gene lost 4 bases and the J gene lost 3 bases, with 16 bases spanning the gap. CDR3 DNA: TGTGCCAGCAGTTTAACAGGGCTCGCTAACAATCAGCCCCAGCATTTT. Its protein is CASSLTGLANNQPQHF.

The chain uses TRBV20-1 and TRBJ2-7; D might be TRBD2 (5 bases). Germline V gene sequence: CDR1 DFQATT, CDR2 SNEGSKA (reference sequence). The CDR3 has 11 residues. The DNA of the CDR3 is TGCAAAAGCGGAACCTCCTACGAGCAGTACTTC. This sequence encodes CKSGTSYEQYF.

J is TRBJ1-1 and V is TRBV25-1; D might be TRBD1 (5 bases). V was shortened by 6 bases and J by 4 bases, with 12 bases between the two germline ends. Per the germline V gene, CDR1 is MGHDK and CDR2 is SYGVNS. The CDR3 runs 13 residues. The CDR3 DNA reads as TGTGCCAGCAGGCGGGGGAGCGGCACTGAAGCTTTCTTT. Translating it yields CASRRGSGTEAFF.

The sample holds one count of this clone. V gene TRBV6-5 combines with J gene TRBJ2-7; 8 bases map to TRBD1. Germline V gives CDR1 MNHEY, CDR2 SVGAGI. V trimming: 6 bases; J trimming: 7 bases; junction bases outside the gene matches: 14. The CDR3 totals 15 residues. The CDR3 DNA reads TGTGCCAGCAGCGCTCGACAGGGGAGGTCTAGGGAGCAGTACTTC. Its protein is CASSARQGRSREQYF.

In its sample, this clone was seen a few times. This chain connects TRBV5-6 to TRBJ2-7; D call uncertain. Per the germline V gene, CDR1 is SGHDT and CDR2 is YYEEEE. This CDR3 contains 14 residues. V was clipped by 2 bases and J by 6 bases, with 15 bases between them. The CDR3, as DNA: TGTGCCAGCAGCTTATCTCGAGCCTCCGGCGAGCAGTACTTC. Amino acids: CASSLSRASGEQYF.

V is TRBV5-1 and J is TRBJ2-3, with D perhaps matching TRBD1 (7 bases). V was trimmed by 3 bases and J by 0 bases, leaving 11 bases between them. Germline CDR1 and CDR2: SGHRS and YFSETQ. The CDR3 contains 15 residues. CDR3 amino acids: CASSWRDRSTDTQYF. CDR3 coding DNA: TGCGCCAGCAGCTGGCGGGACAGAAGCACAGATACGCAGTATTTT.

J is TRBJ2-7 and V is TRBV5-1, with a tentative D call TRBD2 (6 bases). This CDR3 comprises 13 residues. Germline lookup yields CDR1 SGHRS and CDR2 YFSETQ. The V end was cut by 4 bases, the J end by 2 bases, with 10 bases between. This CDR3 reads CASSRDFTYEQYF. DNA for the CDR3: TGCGCCAGCAGCCGGGACTTCACCTACGAGCAGTACTTC.

V gene TRBV11-2 combines with J gene TRBJ2-7; no clear D gene. Trimming removed 2 bases at V and 3 bases at J, with 17 bases between. The CDR3 is 16 amino acids. Germline-derived CDR1 and CDR2 are SGHAT and FQNNGV. CDR3 DNA: TGTGCCAGCAGCTTATCCCCTGACTCTCGGCGCTACGAGCAGTACTTC. Its protein is CASSLSPDSRRYEQYF.

V is TRBV30 and J is TRBJ2-1, with a weak D call TRBD2 (6 bases). CDR1 is GTSNPN and CDR2 is SVGIG in the germline V gene (reference sequence). The CDR3 is 14 residues long. V was cut by 5 bases and J by 2 bases, with 13 bases left in between. CDR3 coding DNA: TGTGCCTGGGGGTGGAGGGTGGCCTACAATGAGCAGTTCTTC. Protein sequence: CAWGWRVAYNEQFF.

The chain recombines TRBV5-1 with TRBJ2-7; no definite D call. V was trimmed by 1 base and J by 7 bases, leaving 18 bases between them. CDR1 and CDR2 (germline): SGHRS, YFSETQ. CDR3 length: 15 residues. CDR3 protein: CASSLLQSGPSEQYF. Written as DNA, the CDR3 is TGCGCCAGCAGCTTGCTCCAATCTGGGCCCTCGGAGCAGTACTTC.

The gene calls are TRBV30 and TRBJ2-1, with 9 bases matching TRBD1. Germline trimming cut 5 bases from V and 12 bases from J; bases unmatched to any gene: 11. This CDR3 contains 13 residues. Germline loops: CDR1 GTSNPN, CDR2 SVGIG (reference sequence). This CDR3 is CAWGTGTTRGQFF. Here the CDR3 DNA reads TGTGCCTGGGGGACAGGGACGACCCGGGGGCAGTTCTTC.

This clone was picked up a small number of times. Distinct nucleotide sequences in the sample also encode this CDR3. The chain couples TRBV13 to TRBJ2-7, with a tentative D call TRBD1 (5 bases). CDR1 and CDR2 from the germline V gene are PRHDT and FYEKMQ (reference sequence). Trimming stripped 3 bases from V and 6 bases from J, with 18 bases between. There are 15 residues in the CDR3. CDR3 region: CASSLSRLTALEQYF. The CDR3 region has the DNA TGTGCCAGCAGCTTGTCCCGTTTGACAGCGCTCGAGCAGTACTTC.

This clone was recorded a few times. The gene calls are TRBV11-1 and TRBJ2-3, with D perhaps matching TRBD2 (5 bases). The CDR3 has 13 residues. Germline-derived CDR1 and CDR2 are SGHAT and FQDESV (reference sequence). V lost 9 bases, J lost 4 bases, and 14 bases lay in between. The CDR3 sequence: CASQVPEADTQYF. The DNA of the CDR3 is TGTGCCAGTCAGGTGCCGGAGGCAGATACGCAGTATTTT.

This chain links TRBV4-1 with TRBJ2-5; D is unclear. The CDR3 runs to 15 residues. Trimming removed 0 bases at V and 5 bases at J, with 13 bases between. CDR1 and CDR2 from the germline V gene are MGHRA and YSYEKL. The CDR3 DNA sequence: TGCGCCAGCAGCCAAGATCTCCGCGATAGGGAGACCCAGTACTTC. Translation gives CASSQDLRDRETQYF.

This clone was counted between two and nine times. The rearrangement links TRBV6-5 to TRBJ2-7, with 8 bases fitting TRBD1. V was clipped by 2 bases and J by 2 bases; unmatched bases: 2. The length of the CDR3 is 14 residues. Germline lookup yields CDR1 MNHEY and CDR2 SVGAGI. Written as DNA, the CDR3 is TGTGCCAGCAGTTACGAGACAGGGGCCTACGAGCAGTACTTC. Encoded protein: CASSYETGAYEQYF.

V gene TRBV5-1 combines with J gene TRBJ2-7; D is unresolved. The germline V gene has CDR1 SGHRS and CDR2 YFSETQ. V lost 4 bases and J 5 bases, leaving 13 bases between the germline ends. This CDR3 contains 13 residues. The CDR3 region is CASSMTRPDEQYF. The CDR3 DNA follows: TGCGCCAGCAGCATGACACGTCCGGACGAGCAGTACTTC. Using reference TRBV5-1 and TRBJ2-7 for the parts outside the CDR3, the full variable domain is KAGVTQTPRYLIKTRGQQVTLSCSPISGHRSVSWYQQTPGQGLQFLFEYFSETQRNKGNFPGRFSGRQFSNSRSEMNVSTLELGDSALYLCASSMTRPDEQYFGPGTRLTVT.

This clone turned up a few times. V gene TRBV7-2 combines with J gene TRBJ2-3; 9 bases align to TRBD2. The CDR3 spans 14 residues. Trimming at V came to 4 bases and at J to 1 base, leaving 0 bases not matched to a gene. Germline V gene data show CDR1 as SGHTA and CDR2 as FQGNSA. The CDR3 spells CASSSSGGTDTQYF. The CDR3 bases are TGTGCCAGCAGCTCTAGCGGGGGCACAGATACGCAGTATTTT. Full variable domain (outside the CDR3, taken from reference TRBV7-2 and TRBJ2-3): GAGVSQSPSNKVTEKGKDVELRCDPISGHTALYWYRQSLGQGLEFLIYFQGNSAPDKSGLPSDRFSAERTGGSVSTLTIQRTQQEDSAVYLCASSSSGGTDTQYFGPGTRLTVL.

This clone showed up just a few times. This chain's CDR3 is CASLNSLTDYGYTF. CDR3 DNA: TGTGCCAGCCTCAATTCGCTGACAGACTATGGCTACACCTTC. This chain joins TRBV7-9 and TRBJ1-2, with D possibly TRBD1 on 5 matching bases. The CDR3 runs to 14 residues. V lost 8 bases, J lost 3 bases, and 16 bases lay in between. The germline gives CDR1 SEHNR, CDR2 FQNEAQ (reference sequence).